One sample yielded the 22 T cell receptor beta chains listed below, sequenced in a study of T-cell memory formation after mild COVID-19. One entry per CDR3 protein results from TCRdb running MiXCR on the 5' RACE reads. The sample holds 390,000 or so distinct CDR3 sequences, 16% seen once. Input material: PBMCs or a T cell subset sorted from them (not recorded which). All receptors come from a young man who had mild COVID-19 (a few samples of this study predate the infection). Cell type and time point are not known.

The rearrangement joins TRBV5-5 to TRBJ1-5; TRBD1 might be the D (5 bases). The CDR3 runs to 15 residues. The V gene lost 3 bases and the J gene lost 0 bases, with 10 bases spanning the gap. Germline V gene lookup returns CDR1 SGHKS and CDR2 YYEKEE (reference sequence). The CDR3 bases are TGTGCCAGCAGCTCCGGACATCATAGCAATCAGCCCCAGCATTTT. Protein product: CASSSGHHSNQPQHF.

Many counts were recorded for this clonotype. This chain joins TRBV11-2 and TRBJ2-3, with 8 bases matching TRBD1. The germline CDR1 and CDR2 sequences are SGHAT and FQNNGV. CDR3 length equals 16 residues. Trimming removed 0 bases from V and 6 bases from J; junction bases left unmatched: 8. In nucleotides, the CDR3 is TGTGCCAGCAGCTTAGATCTAGGCAGGGGGCTTGATACGCAGTATTTT. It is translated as CASSLDLGRGLDTQYF.

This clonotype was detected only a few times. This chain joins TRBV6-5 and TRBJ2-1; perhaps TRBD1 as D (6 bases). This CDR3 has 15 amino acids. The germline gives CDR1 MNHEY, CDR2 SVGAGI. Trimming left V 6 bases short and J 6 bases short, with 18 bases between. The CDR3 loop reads CASSPGTPIINEQFF. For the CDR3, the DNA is TGTGCCAGCAGCCCCGGGACACCTATAATCAATGAGCAGTTCTTC.

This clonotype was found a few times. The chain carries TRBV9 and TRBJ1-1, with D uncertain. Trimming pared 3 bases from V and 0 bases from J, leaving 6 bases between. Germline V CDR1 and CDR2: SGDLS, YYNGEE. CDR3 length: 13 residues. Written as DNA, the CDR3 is TGTGCCAGCAGCGCCCTGCTGAACACTGAAGCTTTCTTT. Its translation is CASSALLNTEAFF.

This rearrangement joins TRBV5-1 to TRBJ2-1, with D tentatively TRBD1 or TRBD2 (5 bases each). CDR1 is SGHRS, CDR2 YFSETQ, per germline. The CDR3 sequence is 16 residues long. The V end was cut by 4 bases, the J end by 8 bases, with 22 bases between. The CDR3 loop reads CASSEAGTTNFDEQFF. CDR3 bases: TGCGCCAGCAGCGAAGCCGGGACGACCAATTTTGATGAGCAGTTCTTC.

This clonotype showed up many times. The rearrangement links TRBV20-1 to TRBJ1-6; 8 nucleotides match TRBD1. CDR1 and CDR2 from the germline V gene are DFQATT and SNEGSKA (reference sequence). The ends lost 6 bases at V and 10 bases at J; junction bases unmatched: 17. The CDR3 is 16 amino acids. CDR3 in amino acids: CSAFSRQGMSWSPLHF. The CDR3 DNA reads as TGCAGTGCCTTTTCCCGACAGGGGATGAGTTGGTCACCCCTCCACTTT.

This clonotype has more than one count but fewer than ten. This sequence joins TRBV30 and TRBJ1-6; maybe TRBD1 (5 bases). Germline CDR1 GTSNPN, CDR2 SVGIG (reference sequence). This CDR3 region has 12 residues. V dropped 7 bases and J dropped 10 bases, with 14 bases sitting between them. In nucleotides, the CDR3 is TGTGCCTCAAGGGGTTCGGGATCACCCCTCCACTTT. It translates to CASRGSGSPLHF.

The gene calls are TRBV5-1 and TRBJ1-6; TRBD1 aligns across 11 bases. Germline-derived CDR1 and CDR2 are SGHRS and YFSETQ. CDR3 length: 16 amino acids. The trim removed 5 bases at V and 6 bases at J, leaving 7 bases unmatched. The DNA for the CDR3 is TGCGCCAGCAGTCGGGGACAGGGGGTGTCTAATTCACCCCTCCACTTT. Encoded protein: CASSRGQGVSNSPLHF.

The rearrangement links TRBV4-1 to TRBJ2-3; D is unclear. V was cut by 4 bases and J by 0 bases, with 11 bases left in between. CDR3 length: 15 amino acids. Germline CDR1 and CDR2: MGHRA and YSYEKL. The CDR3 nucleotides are TGCGCCAGCAGCCCGCGGACCCAAAGCACAGATACGCAGTATTTT. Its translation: CASSPRTQSTDTQYF.

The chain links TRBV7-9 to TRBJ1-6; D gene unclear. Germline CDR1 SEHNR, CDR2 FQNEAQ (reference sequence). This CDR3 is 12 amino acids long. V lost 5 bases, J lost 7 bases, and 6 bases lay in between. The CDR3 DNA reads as TGTGCCAGCAGCCCAGAGAATTCACCCCTCCACTTT. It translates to CASSPENSPLHF.

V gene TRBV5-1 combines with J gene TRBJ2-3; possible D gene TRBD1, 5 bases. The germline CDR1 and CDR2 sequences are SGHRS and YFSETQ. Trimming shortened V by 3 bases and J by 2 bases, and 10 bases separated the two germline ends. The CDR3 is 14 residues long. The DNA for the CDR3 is TGCGCCAGCAGCTCCGACAGTGTCACAGATACGCAGTATTTT. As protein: CASSSDSVTDTQYF.

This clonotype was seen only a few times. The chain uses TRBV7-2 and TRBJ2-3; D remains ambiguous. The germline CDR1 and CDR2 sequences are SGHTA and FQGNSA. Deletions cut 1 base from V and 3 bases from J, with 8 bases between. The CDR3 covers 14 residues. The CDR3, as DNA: TGTGCCAGCAGCTTAGGGGTAGTGACAGATACGCAGTATTTT. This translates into CASSLGVVTDTQYF.

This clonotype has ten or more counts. As DNA, the CDR3 is TGCGCCAGCAGCTTAGCGGCTGGCTCCTACAATGAGCAGTTCTTC. This codes for CASSLAAGSYNEQFF. This chain connects TRBV5-1 to TRBJ2-1, with a possible D match to TRBD2 (5 bases). This CDR3 is 15 amino acids long. V was clipped by 2 bases and J by 0 bases, with 9 bases between them. CDR1 and CDR2 (germline): SGHRS, YFSETQ.

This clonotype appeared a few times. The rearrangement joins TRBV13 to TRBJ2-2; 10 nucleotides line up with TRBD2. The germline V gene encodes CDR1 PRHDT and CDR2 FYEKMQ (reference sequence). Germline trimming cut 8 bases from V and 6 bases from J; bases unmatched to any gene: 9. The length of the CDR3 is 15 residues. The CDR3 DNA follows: TGTGCCAGCCGGAAACTAGCGGGGTACGCCGGGGAGCTGTTTTTT. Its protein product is CASRKLAGYAGELFF. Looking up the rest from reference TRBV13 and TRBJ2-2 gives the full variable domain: AAGVIQSPRHLIKEKRETATLKCYPIPRHDTVYWYQQGPGQDPQFLISFYEKMQSDKGSIPDRFSAQQFSDYHSELNMSSLELGDSALYFCASRKLAGYAGELFFGEGSRLTVL.

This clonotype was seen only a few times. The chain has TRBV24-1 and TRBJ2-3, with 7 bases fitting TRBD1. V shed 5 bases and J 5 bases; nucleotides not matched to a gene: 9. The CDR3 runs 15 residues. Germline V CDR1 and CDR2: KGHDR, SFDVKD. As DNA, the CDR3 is TGTGCCACCAGTGTCCCGGGACAGAATAAAGATACGCAGTATTTT. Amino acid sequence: CATSVPGQNKDTQYF.

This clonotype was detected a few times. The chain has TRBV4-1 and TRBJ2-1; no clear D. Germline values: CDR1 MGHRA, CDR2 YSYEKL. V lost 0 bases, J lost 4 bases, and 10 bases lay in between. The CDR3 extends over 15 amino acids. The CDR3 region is CASSQEGRAYNEQFF. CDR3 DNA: TGCGCCAGCAGCCAAGAGGGTAGGGCTTACAATGAGCAGTTCTTC.

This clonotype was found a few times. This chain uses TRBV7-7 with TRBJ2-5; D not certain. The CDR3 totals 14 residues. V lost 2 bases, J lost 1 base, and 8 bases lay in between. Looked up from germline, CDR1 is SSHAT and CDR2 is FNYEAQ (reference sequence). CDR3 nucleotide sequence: TGTGCCAGCAGCTTACGGGCATTCCAAGAGACCCAGTACTTC. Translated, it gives CASSLRAFQETQYF. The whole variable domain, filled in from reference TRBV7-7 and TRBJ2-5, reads GAGVSQSPRYKVTKRGQDVTLRCDPISSHATLYWYQQALGQGPEFLTYFNYEAQPDKSGLPSDRFSAERPEGSISTLTIQRTEQRDSAMYRCASSLRAFQETQYFGPGTRLLVL.

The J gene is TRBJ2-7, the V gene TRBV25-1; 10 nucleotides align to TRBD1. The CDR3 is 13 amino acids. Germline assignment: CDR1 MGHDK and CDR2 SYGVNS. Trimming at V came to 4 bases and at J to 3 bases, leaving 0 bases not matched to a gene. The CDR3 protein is CASSGTGGYEQYV. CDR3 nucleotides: TGTGCCAGCAGTGGGACAGGGGGCTACGAGCAGTACGTC.

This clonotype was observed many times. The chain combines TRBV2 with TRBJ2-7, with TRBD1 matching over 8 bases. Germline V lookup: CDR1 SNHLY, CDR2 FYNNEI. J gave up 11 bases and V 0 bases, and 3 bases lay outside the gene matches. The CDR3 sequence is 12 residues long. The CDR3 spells CASSEAQGAEYF. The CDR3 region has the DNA TGTGCCAGCAGTGAAGCCCAGGGGGCAGAGTACTTC.

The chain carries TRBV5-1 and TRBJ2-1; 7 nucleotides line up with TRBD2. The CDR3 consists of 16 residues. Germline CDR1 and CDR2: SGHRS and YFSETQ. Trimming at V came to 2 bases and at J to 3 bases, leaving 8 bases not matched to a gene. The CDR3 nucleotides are TGCGCCAGCAGCTTTGAACCGAGCGGGGACTACAATGAGCAGTTCTTC. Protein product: CASSFEPSGDYNEQFF.

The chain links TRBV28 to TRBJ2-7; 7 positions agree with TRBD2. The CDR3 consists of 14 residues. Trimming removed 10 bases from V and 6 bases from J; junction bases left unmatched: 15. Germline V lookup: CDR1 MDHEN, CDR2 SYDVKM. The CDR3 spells CATLNRGGRLEQYV. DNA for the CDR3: TGTGCCACCCTAAACCGCGGGGGTAGGCTCGAGCAGTACGTC.

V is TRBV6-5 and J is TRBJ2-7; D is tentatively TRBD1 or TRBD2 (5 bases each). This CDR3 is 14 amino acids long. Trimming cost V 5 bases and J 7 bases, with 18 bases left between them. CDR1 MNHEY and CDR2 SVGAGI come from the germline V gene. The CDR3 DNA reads TGTGCCAGCAGTCCCGGGACCGCCGTTGATGAGCAGTACTTC. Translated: CASSPGTAVDEQYF.